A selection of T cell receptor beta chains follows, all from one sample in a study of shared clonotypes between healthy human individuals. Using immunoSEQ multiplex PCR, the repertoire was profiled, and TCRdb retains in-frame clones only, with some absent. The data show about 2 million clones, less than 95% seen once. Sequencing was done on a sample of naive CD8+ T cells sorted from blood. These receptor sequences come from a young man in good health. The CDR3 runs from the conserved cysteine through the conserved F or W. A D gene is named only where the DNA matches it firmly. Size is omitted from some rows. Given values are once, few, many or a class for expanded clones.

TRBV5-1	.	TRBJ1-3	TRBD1	TGCGCCAGCAGCCGAGAAGGGACAGGGTCTGGAAACACCATATATTTT	CASSREGTGSGNTIYF
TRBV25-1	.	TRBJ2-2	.	TGTGCCAGCAGTGATCACTACACCGGGGAGCTGTTTTTT	CASSDHYTGELFF
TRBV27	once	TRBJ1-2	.	TGTGCCAGCAGTTCTACCCCTGGGGTTCGTGGCTACACCTTC	CASSSTPGVRGYTF
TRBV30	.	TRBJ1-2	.	TGTGCCTGGAGTCCTACCTCCGGGGCTAACTATGGCTACACCTTC	CAWSPTSGANYGYTF
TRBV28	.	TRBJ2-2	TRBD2	TGTGCCAGCAGTTTAGTTCGGGGGGGCCGCACCGGGGAGCTGTTTTTT	CASSLVRGGRTGELFF
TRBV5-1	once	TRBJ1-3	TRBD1	TGCGCCAGCAGCTTGCTTTTTGGACAGGCACTCTCTGGAAACACCATATATTTT	CASSLLFGQALSGNTIYF
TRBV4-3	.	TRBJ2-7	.	TGCGCCAGCAGCCAAGATTGGGGGAGCTACGAGCAGTACTTC	CASSQDWGSYEQYF
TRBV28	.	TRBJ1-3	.	TGTGCCAGCAGTAACTCGGGGGCCGACTCTGGAAACACCATATATTTT	CASSNSGADSGNTIYF
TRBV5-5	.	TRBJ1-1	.	TGTGCCAGCAACACAGGGTCAGAAGCTTTCTTT	CASNTGSEAFF
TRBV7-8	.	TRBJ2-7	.	TGTGCCAGCAGCCAATACTCTGGGCTCTACGAGCAGTACTTC	CASSQYSGLYEQYF
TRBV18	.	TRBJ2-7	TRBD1	TGTGCCAGCTCACCCCGTGGGACAGGGGGAGAGGAGGACTACGAGCAGTACTTC	CASSPRGTGGEEDYEQYF
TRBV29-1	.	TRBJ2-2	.	TGCAGCGTTGAAAATGACGGACTGAACACCGGGGAGCTGTTTTTT	CSVENDGLNTGELFF
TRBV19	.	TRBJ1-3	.	TGTGCCAGTAGTAGCCGGGAAGGGGGCTCTGGAAACACCATATATTTT	CASSSREGGSGNTIYF
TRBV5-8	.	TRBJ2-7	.	TGTGCCAGCAGCCCTATCTACGAGCAGTACTTC	CASSPIYEQYF
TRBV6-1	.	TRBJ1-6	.	TGTGCCAGCAGTGGGTCCCGGGACTTCAATTCACCCCTCCACTTT	CASSGSRDFNSPLHF
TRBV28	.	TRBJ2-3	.	TGTGCCAGCAGTCAGGACTTTGACACAGATACGCAGTATTTT	CASSQDFDTDTQYF
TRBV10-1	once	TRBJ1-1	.	TGCGCCAGCAGTGATCCAGGGTGGGATGAAGCTTTCTTT	CASSDPGWDEAFF
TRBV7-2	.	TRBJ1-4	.	TGTGCCAGCAGCTACGTAGAGCAGGTCGGCTCGGGACTGTTTTTT	CASSYVEQVGSGLFF
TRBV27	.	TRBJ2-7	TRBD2	TGTGCCAGCAGTTACAGCGGGGGGTCTGGCTCCTACGAGCAGTACTTC	CASSYSGGSGSYEQYF
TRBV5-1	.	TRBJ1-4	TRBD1	TGCGCCAGCAGCTTGGGGGCCGGGACAGGGTATGAAAAACTGTTTTTT	CASSLGAGTGYEKLFF
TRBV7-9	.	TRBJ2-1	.	TGTGCCAGCAGCTTAGGGGCCAGCAATGAGCAGTTCTTC	CASSLGASNEQFF
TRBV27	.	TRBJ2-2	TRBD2	TGTGCCAGCAGTTTAATCACTCCCAGCGGGAAGAACACCGGGGAGCTGTTTTTT	CASSLITPSGKNTGELFF
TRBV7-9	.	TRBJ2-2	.	TGTGCCAGCAGGAGGGGCTCCGGGGAGCTGTTTTTT	CASRRGSGELFF
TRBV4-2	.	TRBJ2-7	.	TGTGCCAGCAGCCACAGCTCCTACGAGCAGTACTTC	CASSHSSYEQYF
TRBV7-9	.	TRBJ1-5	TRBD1	TGTGCCAGCAGCGGGACAGAGGTGTGGCCCCAGCATTTT	CASSGTEVWPQHF
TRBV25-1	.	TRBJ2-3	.	TGTGCCAGCAGTGAATTCGAGGGGACGGGGCCGACAGATACGCAGTATTTT	CASSEFEGTGPTDTQYF
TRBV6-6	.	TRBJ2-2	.	TGTGCCAGCTCAGACAGCTGGAACACCGGGGAGCTGTTTTTT	CASSDSWNTGELFF
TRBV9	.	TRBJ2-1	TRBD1	TGTGCCAGCAGCGTAGCGTGGACAGGGGGCATCTATGAGCAGTTCTTC	CASSVAWTGGIYEQFF
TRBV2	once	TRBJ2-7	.	TGTGCCAGCAGTGAAGAGGTATTATCGACCGAGCAGTACTTC	CASSEEVLSTEQYF
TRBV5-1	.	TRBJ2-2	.	TGCGCCAGCAGGTCTGAGGTGCCGAACACCGGGGAGCTGTTTTTT	CASRSEVPNTGELFF
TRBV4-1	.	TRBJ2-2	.	TGCGCCAGCAGCCAAGGGGCAGGGGAGGGCGGGGAGCTGTTTTTT	CASSQGAGEGGELFF
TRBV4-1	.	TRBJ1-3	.	TGCGCCAGCAGCCAAGATCCGGGTACTGGAAACACCATATATTTT	CASSQDPGTGNTIYF
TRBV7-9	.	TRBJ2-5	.	TGTGCCAGCAGCTTAGCTGAAGGGGGGCAAGAGACCCAGTACTTC	CASSLAEGGQETQYF
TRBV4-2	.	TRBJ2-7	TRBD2	TGTGCCAGCAGCCAAGAGACGGGGGGGGTCTCCTACGAGCAGTACTTC	CASSQETGGVSYEQYF
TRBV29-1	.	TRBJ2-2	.	TGCAGCGTTTGGTCAGAAAATACCGGGGAGCTGTTTTTT	CSVWSENTGELFF
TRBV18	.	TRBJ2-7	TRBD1	TGTGCCAGCTCACCACGACAGGGCCGAATCTCCTACGAGCAGTACTTC	CASSPRQGRISYEQYF
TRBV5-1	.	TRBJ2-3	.	TGCGCCAGCAGCTCCGTCACAGATACGCAGTATTTT	CASSSVTDTQYF
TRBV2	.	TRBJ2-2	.	TGTGCCAGCAATCAAAGGGACACCGGGGAGCTGTTTTTT	CASNQRDTGELFF
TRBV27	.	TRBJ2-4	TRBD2	TGTGCCAGCACTAAGACTAGCGGGAGCGCCGGGAACATTCAGTACTTC	CASTKTSGSAGNIQYF